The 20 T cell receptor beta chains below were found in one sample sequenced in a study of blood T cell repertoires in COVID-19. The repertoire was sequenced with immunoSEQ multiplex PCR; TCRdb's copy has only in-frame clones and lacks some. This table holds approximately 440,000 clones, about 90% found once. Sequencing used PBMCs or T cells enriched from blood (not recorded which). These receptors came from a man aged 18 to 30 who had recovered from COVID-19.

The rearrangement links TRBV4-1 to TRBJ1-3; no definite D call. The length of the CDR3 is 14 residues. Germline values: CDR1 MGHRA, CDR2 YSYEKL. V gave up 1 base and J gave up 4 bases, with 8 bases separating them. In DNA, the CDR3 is TGCGCCAGCAGCCAAGGACTGGAAGGAAACACCATATATTTT. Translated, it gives CASSQGLEGNTIYF.

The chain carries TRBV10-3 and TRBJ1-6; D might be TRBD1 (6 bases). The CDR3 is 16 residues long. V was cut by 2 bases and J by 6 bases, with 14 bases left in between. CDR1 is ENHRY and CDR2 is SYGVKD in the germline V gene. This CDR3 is CAISEGGGSGNSPLHF. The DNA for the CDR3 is TGTGCCATCAGTGAGGGGGGGGGCAGCGGTAATTCACCCCTCCACTTT.

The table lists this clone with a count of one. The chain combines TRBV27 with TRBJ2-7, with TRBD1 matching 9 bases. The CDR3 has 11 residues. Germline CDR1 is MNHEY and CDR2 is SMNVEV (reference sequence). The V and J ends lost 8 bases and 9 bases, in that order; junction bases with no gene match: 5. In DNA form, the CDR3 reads TGTGCCAGCGGGACAGGGAATTGGCAGTACTTC. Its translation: CASGTGNWQYF.

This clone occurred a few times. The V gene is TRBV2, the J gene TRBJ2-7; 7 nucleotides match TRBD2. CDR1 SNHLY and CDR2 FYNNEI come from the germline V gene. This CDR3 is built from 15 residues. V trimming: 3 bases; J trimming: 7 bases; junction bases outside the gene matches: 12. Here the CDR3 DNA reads TGTGCCAGCAGTGAGATTTTGGGCGGGAGTGAGGAGCAGTACTTC. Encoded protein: CASSEILGGSEEQYF.

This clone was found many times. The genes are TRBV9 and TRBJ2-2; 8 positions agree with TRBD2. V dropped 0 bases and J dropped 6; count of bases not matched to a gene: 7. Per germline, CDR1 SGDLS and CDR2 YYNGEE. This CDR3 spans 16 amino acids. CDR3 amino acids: CASSVVGGASSGELFF. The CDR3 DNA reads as TGTGCCAGCAGCGTAGTCGGGGGGGCTTCGTCCGGGGAGCTGTTTTTT.

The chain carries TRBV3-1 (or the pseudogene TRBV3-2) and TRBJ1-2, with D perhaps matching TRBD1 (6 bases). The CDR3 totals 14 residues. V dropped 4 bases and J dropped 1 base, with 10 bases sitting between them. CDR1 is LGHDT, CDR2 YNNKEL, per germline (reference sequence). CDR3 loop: CASSPTGYNYGYTF. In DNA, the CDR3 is TGTGCCAGCAGCCCGACAGGTTATAACTATGGCTACACCTTC.

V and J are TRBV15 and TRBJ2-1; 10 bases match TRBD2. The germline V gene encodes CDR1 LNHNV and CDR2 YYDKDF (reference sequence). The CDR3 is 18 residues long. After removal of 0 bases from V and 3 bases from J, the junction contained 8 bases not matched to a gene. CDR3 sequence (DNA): TGTGCCACCAGCAGAGAATTATCACTAGCGGGGATCTACAATGAGCAGTTCTTC. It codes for CATSRELSLAGIYNEQFF.

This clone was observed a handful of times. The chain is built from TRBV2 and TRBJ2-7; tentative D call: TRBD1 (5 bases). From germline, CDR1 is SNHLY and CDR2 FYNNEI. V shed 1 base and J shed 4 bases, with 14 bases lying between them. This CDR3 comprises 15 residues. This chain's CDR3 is CASSEGVGATYEQYF. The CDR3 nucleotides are TGTGCCAGCAGTGAAGGGGTTGGGGCTACTTACGAGCAGTACTTC.

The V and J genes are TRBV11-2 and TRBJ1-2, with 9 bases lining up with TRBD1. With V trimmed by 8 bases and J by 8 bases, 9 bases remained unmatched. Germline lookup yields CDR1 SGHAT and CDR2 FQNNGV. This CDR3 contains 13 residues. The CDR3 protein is CASGQDRGFGYTF. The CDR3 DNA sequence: TGTGCCAGCGGCCAGGACAGGGGTTTCGGCTACACCTTC.

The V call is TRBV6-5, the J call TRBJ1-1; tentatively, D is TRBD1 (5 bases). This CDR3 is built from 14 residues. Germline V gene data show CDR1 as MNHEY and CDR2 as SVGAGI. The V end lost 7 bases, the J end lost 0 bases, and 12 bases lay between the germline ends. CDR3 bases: TGTGCCAGCACCGCAGGGACTTTGAACACTGAAGCTTTCTTT. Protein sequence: CASTAGTLNTEAFF.

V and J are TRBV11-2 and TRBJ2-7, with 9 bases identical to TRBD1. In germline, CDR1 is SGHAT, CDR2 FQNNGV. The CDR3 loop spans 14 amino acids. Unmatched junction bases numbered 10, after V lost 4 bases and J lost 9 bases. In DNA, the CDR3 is TGTGCCAGCAGCTCTGACAGGGGGGAATTTGGGCAGTACTTC. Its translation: CASSSDRGEFGQYF.

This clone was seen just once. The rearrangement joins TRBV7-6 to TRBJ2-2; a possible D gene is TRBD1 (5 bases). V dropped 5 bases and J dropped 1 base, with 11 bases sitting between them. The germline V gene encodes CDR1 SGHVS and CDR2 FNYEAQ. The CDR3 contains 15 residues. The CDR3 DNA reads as TGTGCCAGCAGCCCCTTAGACAGGAACACCGGGGAGCTGTTTTTT. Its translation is CASSPLDRNTGELFF.

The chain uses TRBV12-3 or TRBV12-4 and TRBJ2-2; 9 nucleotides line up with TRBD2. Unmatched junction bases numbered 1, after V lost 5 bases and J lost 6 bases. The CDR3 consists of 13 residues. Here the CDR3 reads CASSPSGAGELFF. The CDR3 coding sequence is TGTGCCAGCAGTCCTAGCGGGGCCGGGGAGCTGTTTTTT.

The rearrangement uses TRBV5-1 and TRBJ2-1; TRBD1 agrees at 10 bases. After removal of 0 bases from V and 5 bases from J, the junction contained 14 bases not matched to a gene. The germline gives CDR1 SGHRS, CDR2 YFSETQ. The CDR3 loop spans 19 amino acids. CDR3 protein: CASSLGAGQGRSSNNEQFF. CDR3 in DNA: TGCGCCAGCAGCTTGGGGGCGGGACAGGGGAGGTCATCAAACAATGAGCAGTTCTTC.

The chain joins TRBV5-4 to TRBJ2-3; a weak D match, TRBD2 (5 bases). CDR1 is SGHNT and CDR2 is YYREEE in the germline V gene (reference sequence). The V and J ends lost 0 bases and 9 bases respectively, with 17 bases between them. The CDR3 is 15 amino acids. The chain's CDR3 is CASSLESSGRGTQYF. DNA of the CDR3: TGTGCCAGCAGCTTGGAATCTTCGGGAAGAGGGACGCAGTATTTT. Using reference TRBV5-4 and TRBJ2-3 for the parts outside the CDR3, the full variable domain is ETGVTQSPTHLIKTRGQQVTLRCSSQSGHNTVSWYQQALGQGPQFIFQYYREEENGRGNFPPRFSGLQFPNYSSELNVNALELDDSALYLCASSLESSGRGTQYFGPGTRLTVL.

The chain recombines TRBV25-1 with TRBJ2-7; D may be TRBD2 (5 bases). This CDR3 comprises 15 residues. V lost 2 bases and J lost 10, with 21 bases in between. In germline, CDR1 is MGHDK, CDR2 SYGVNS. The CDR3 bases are TGTGCCAGCAGTGAAAGGACTTCTATCCTACGAGCACAGTACTTC. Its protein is CASSERTSILRAQYF.

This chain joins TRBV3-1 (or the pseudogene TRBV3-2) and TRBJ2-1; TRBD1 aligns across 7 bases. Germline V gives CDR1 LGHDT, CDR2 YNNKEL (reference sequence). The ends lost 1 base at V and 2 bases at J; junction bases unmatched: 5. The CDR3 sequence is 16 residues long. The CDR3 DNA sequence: TGTGCCAGCAGCCAAGCCGACAGGGTCACCTACAATGAGCAGTTCTTC. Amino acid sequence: CASSQADRVTYNEQFF.

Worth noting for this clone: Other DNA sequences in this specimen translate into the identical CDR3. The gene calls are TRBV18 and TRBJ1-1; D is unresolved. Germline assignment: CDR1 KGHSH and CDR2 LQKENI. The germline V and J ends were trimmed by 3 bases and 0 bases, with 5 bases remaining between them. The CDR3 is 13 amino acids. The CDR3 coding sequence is TGTGCCAGCTCACCTTCCGTGAACACTGAAGCTTTCTTT. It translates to CASSPSVNTEAFF. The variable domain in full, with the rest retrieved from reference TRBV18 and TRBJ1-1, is NAGVMQNPRHLVRRRGQEARLRCSPMKGHSHVYWYRQLPEEGLKFMVYLQKENIIDESGMPKERFSAEFPKEGPSILRIQQVVRGDSAAYFCASSPSVNTEAFFGQGTRLTVV.

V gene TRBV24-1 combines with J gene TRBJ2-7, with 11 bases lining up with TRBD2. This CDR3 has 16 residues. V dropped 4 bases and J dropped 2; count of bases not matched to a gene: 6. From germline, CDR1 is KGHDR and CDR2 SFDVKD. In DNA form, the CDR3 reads TGTGCCACCAGTGACTCCGGGACTAGCGGCCCCTACGAGCAGTACTTC. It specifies CATSDSGTSGPYEQYF.

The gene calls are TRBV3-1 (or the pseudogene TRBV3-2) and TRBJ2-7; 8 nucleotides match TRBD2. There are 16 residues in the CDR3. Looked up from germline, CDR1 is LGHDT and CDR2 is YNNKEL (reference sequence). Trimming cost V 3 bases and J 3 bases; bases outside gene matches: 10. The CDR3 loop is CASSQPSSGGHYEQYF. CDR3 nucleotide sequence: TGTGCCAGCAGCCAGCCCTCGAGCGGGGGACACTACGAGCAGTACTTC.